A selection of T cell receptor beta chains follows, all from one sample in a study of blood T cell repertoires in COVID-19. The repertoire was sequenced with immunoSEQ multiplex PCR; TCRdb's copy has only in-frame clones and lacks some. Here the sample spans over 65,000 clones, over 85% being singletons. Sequencing input: peripheral blood. The receptor source for this set is a human donor in a cohort sampled during active COVID-19. CDR3s include the opening cysteine and the closing phenylalanine or tryptophan. The D gene is left open where the match is weak. Rows may omit the clone size; those that give it use once, few, many or a size class.

d_call,j_call,v_call,clone_size,cdr3_nt,cdr3_aa
TRBD2,TRBJ2-3,TRBV7-9,.,TGTGCCAGCAGCTTGACTAGCGACACAGATACGCAGTATTTT,CASSLTSDTDTQYF
TRBD1,TRBJ1-6,TRBV28,.,TGTGCCAGCAGTTTCGGGACAGGGAATTCACCCCTCCACTTT,CASSFGTGNSPLHF
TRBD1,TRBJ2-7,TRBV2,.,TGTGCCAGCAGTATTGGACAGGGGGCCGAGCAGTACTTC,CASSIGQGAEQYF
.,TRBJ2-3,TRBV7-6,once,TGTGCCAGCAGCTTAGCCCCTCGGGTCACAGATACGCAGTATTTT,CASSLAPRVTDTQYF
.,TRBJ2-7,TRBV4-1,.,TGCGCCAGCAGCCAAGTCGGAGCAGCCTACGAGCAGTACTTC,CASSQVGAAYEQYF
TRBD2,TRBJ2-1,TRBV13,once,TGTGCCAGCAGCTTTGTATTAGCGGGAGACCACCCCTACAATGAGCAGTTCTTC,CASSFVLAGDHPYNEQFF
TRBD1,TRBJ2-1,TRBV6-5,.,TGTGCCAGCAGTTACGGGACAGTGGCAGATGAGCAGTTCTTC,CASSYGTVADEQFF
.,TRBJ2-1,TRBV6-5,.,TGTGCCAGCAGTTACTCGAACGGGTTGTACAATGAGCAGTTCTTC,CASSYSNGLYNEQFF
TRBD1,TRBJ1-2,TRBV7-3,once,TGTGCCAGCAGCCCACAGCCGACAGGGCCCTATGGCTACACCTTC,CASSPQPTGPYGYTF
TRBD1,TRBJ1-6,TRBV27,.,TGTGCCAGCAGTAAAGGGACAGGGGTTTCACCCCTCCACTTT,CASSKGTGVSPLHF
TRBD2,TRBJ2-7,TRBV2,.,TGTGCCAGCAGTGTGGATAGCGGGAGCAATATCGTGGACGAGCAGTACTTC,CASSVDSGSNIVDEQYF
TRBD2,TRBJ2-1,TRBV5-1,.,TGCGCCAGCAGCCGAACCGGGACTAGCGGGTACTACAATGAGCAGTTCTTC,CASSRTGTSGYYNEQFF
.,TRBJ2-7,TRBV11-3,.,TGTGCCAGCAGCTTAGACACGTCAGGCGAGCAGTACTTC,CASSLDTSGEQYF
.,TRBJ1-4,TRBV30,.,TGTGCCTGGAGTGTAGGCGGGGGAGGAATGAGTGAAAAACTGTTTTTT,CAWSVGGGGMSEKLFF
.,TRBJ2-3,TRBV10-3,.,TGTGCCATCAGTGATAAGCGGTCCACAGATACGCAGTATTTT,CAISDKRSTDTQYF
.,TRBJ1-6,TRBV7-2,.,TGTGCCAGCAGCTTAGGCCCGGGAGAGAATTCACCCCTCCACTTT,CASSLGPGENSPLHF
TRBD1,TRBJ1-4,TRBV11-2,.,TGTGCCAGCAGCCCTGTACAGGGGGTCGATGAAAAACTGTTTTTT,CASSPVQGVDEKLFF
.,TRBJ2-7,TRBV19,.,TGTGCCAGTAGTGTTAGCGGCTACGAGCAGTACTTC,CASSVSGYEQYF
TRBD1,TRBJ2-1,TRBV3-1/TRBV3-2,once,TGTGCCAGCAGCCAAGTATTCAGGGGGTCTCCCGTAATGGATGAGCAGTTCTTC,CASSQVFRGSPVMDEQFF
TRBD2,TRBJ2-1,TRBV29-1,.,TGCAGCGTTGAAGGACTAGCGGGAAATGAGCAGTTCTTC,CSVEGLAGNEQFF
.,TRBJ2-5,TRBV24-1,.,TGTGCCACCAGTGATTTGTACAGCGGACAAGAGACCCAGTACTTC,CATSDLYSGQETQYF
.,TRBJ2-3,TRBV7-2,.,TGTGCCAGCAGCCCACCTAGGAATACGCAGTATTTT,CASSPPRNTQYF
.,TRBJ2-3,TRBV5-4,.,TGTGCCAGCAGCTTGGGACAGCACTTCACAGATACGCAGTATTTT,CASSLGQHFTDTQYF
.,TRBJ1-5,TRBV10-2,few,TGCGCCAGCAGGCAGGGGCGGAATCAGCCCCAGCATTTT,CASRQGRNQPQHF
.,TRBJ1-3,TRBV6-2/TRBV6-3,.,TGTGCCAGCAGCGACGGGACACCCTCTGGAAACACCATATATTTT,CASSDGTPSGNTIYF
TRBD1,TRBJ1-1,TRBV29-1,.,TGCAGCGTTGCCCTGACAGGGGTCACTGAAGCTTTCTTT,CSVALTGVTEAFF
.,TRBJ2-7,TRBV4-3,.,TGCGCCAGCAGCCAAGATCGGCTGGGGGCCGACGAGCAGTACTTC,CASSQDRLGADEQYF
TRBD1,TRBJ2-5,TRBV7-8,.,TGTGCCAGCAGCTTAGAGGGGGCAGAGACCCAGTACTTC,CASSLEGAETQYF
.,TRBJ2-7,TRBV7-9,.,TGTGCCAGCAGCTTAAGCCTAGGAGGCTACGAGCAGTACTTC,CASSLSLGGYEQYF
.,TRBJ1-2,TRBV7-2,.,TGTGCCAGCAGCCAAGGACTGGGAGGCTACACCTTC,CASSQGLGGYTF
TRBD2,TRBJ2-3,TRBV9,.,TGTGCCAGCAGCGTAGGAAACGGGAGGCGAGCAGATACGCAGTATTTT,CASSVGNGRRADTQYF